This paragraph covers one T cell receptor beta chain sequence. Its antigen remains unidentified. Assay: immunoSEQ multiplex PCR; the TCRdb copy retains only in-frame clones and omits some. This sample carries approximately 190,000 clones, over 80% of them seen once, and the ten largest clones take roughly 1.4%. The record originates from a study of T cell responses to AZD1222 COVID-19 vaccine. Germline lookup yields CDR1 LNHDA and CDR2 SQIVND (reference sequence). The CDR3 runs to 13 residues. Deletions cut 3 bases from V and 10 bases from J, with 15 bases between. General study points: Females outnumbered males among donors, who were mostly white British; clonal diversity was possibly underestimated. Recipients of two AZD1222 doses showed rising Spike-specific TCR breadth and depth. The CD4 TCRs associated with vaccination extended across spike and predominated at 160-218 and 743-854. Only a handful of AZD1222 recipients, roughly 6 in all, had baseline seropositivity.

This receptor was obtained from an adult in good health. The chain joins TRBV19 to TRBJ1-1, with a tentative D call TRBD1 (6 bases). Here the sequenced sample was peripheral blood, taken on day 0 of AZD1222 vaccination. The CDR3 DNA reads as TGTGCCAGTAGTATCGCAGGGGTGAGAGGAGCTTTCTTT. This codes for CASSIAGVRGAFF.